The 14 T cell receptor beta chains in this list originate from one sample, sequenced in a study of T cell repertoires in ileal Crohn's disease. Clones were sequenced by immunoSEQ multiplex PCR, and TCRdb holds only the in-frame ones, with some missing. The table has approximately 6,900 clones, 83% seen once. The specimen was ileal tissue. The receptors originated from an adult with Crohn's disease.

The chain combines TRBV11-2 with TRBJ1-2; a possible D gene is TRBD1 (5 bases). Germline V lookup: CDR1 SGHAT, CDR2 FQNNGV. The CDR3 consists of 14 residues. The V and J ends lost 1 base and 4 bases respectively, with 10 bases between them. The CDR3 coding sequence is TGTGCCAGCAGCTTAGTCGGGGGTAGCTATGGCTACACCTTC. It is translated as CASSLVGGSYGYTF.

This clone was counted between two and nine times. The genes are TRBV6-5 and TRBJ2-7; 9 bases align to TRBD1. The V gene end was trimmed by 6 bases and the J gene end by 4 bases; junction bases not matched to a gene: 4. Germline V gives CDR1 MNHEY, CDR2 SVGAGI. The CDR3 consists of 13 residues. The CDR3 bases are TGTGCCAGCAGAAACAGGGGGCGGTACGAGCAGTACTTC. Protein product: CASRNRGRYEQYF.

V and J are TRBV19 and TRBJ2-2; no firm D call. Trimming pared 4 bases from V and 6 bases from J, leaving 9 bases between. The length of the CDR3 is 13 residues. CDR1 is LNHDA, CDR2 SQIVND, per germline (reference sequence). CDR3 residues: CASSKEASGELFF. Written as DNA, the CDR3 is TGTGCCAGTAGTAAAGAAGCGTCCGGGGAGCTGTTTTTT.

This sequence joins TRBV27 and TRBJ1-2, with unresolved D. This CDR3 contains 14 residues. Germline V gene lookup returns CDR1 MNHEY and CDR2 SMNVEV (reference sequence). The V and J ends lost 4 bases and 4 bases respectively, with 13 bases between them. In DNA form, the CDR3 reads TGTGCCAGCAGTTCGACCCCACGCGGCTATGGCTACACCTTC. It encodes CASSSTPRGYGYTF.

The chain recombines TRBV10-2 with TRBJ2-4; D may be TRBD2 (6 bases). V shed 5 bases and J shed 1 base, with 21 bases lying between them. The CDR3 extends over 18 amino acids. The V gene's germline CDR1 is WSHSY and CDR2 SAAADI. The CDR3 DNA sequence: TGCGCCAGCAGTAGCAGGGATCACAAGCGGGTGGCCAAAAACATTCAGTACTTC. Translation gives CASSSRDHKRVAKNIQYF.

CDR3 nucleotides: TGTGCAAGTCGCTTTATAATTGACTACAATCAGCCCCAGCATTTT. This encodes CASRFIIDYNQPQHF. The chain couples TRBV12-2 to TRBJ1-5. TRBV12-2 is designated a pseudogene. The CDR3 totals 15 residues.

This sequence joins TRBV19 and TRBJ2-1; 13 nucleotides align to TRBD2. The V and J ends lost 3 bases and 7 bases, in that order; junction bases with no gene match: 0. Germline loops: CDR1 LNHDA, CDR2 SQIVND (reference sequence). The CDR3 has 14 amino acids. This CDR3 reads CASSMGLAGNEQFF. CDR3 bases: TGTGCCAGTAGTATGGGACTAGCGGGGAATGAGCAGTTCTTC. Together with reference TRBV19 and TRBJ2-1, the CDR3 gives the full variable domain: DGGITQSPKYLFRKEGQNVTLSCEQNLNHDAMYWYRQDPGQGLRLIYYSQIVNDFQKGDIAEGYSVSREKKESFPLTVTSAQKNPTAFYLCASSMGLAGNEQFFGPGTRLTVL.

V and J are TRBV5-1 and TRBJ2-3; a weak D match, TRBD1 (5 bases). This CDR3 has 14 amino acids. Trimming shortened V by 5 bases and J by 0 bases, and 10 bases separated the two germline ends. Germline V CDR1 and CDR2: SGHRS, YFSETQ. Written as DNA, the CDR3 is TGCGCCAGCAGACCACAGGTTAGCACAGATACGCAGTATTTT. Encoded protein: CASRPQVSTDTQYF.

The chain links TRBV27 to TRBJ1-1, with TRBD1 as a possible D gene (6 bases). Trimming pared 5 bases from V and 1 base from J, leaving 11 bases between. Germline CDR1 and CDR2: MNHEY and SMNVEV (reference sequence). The CDR3 is 14 residues long. CDR3 coding DNA: TGTGCCAGCAGTCGACAGGAGACGAACACTGAAGCTTTCTTT. Its protein is CASSRQETNTEAFF.

The chain employs TRBV5-6 and TRBJ2-5; TRBD2 agrees at 12 bases. The J segment lost 2 bases and the V segment lost 0 bases, leaving 2 bases of the junction unmatched. The CDR3 runs 16 residues. Looked up from germline, CDR1 is SGHDT and CDR2 is YYEEEE. CDR3 sequence (DNA): TGTGCCAGCAGCTTGGCTGGGACTAGCGGGCAAGAGACCCAGTACTTC. Amino acids: CASSLAGTSGQETQYF.

This sequence joins TRBV6-1 and TRBJ1-1; D gene ambiguous. In germline, CDR1 is MNHNS, CDR2 SASEGT. V shed 3 bases and J shed 2 bases, with 7 bases lying between them. The CDR3 is made up of 13 amino acids. The DNA of the CDR3 is TGTGCCAGCAGTGAGAGGGAAAACACTGAAGCTTTCTTT. It is translated as CASSERENTEAFF.

V gene TRBV4-1 combines with J gene TRBJ2-7; 8 bases match TRBD2. J gave up 0 bases and V 0 bases, and 7 bases lay outside the gene matches. The germline V gene encodes CDR1 MGHRA and CDR2 YSYEKL. This CDR3 comprises 17 residues. CDR3 nucleotide sequence: TGCGCCAGCAGCCAAGATCGCAGCGGGAGCCGCTCCTACGAGCAGTACTTC. Amino acid sequence: CASSQDRSGSRSYEQYF.

The J gene is TRBJ2-7, the V gene TRBV30; weak D call: TRBD2 (6 bases). Trimming took 3 bases from V and 5 from J, leaving 11 bases between them. Germline V gene sequence: CDR1 GTSNPN, CDR2 SVGIG (reference sequence). The CDR3 contains 12 residues. Here the CDR3 DNA reads TGTGCCTGGAGGGAGGGGATTCACGAGCAGTACTTC. Translated: CAWREGIHEQYF.

The rearrangement joins TRBV7-9 to TRBJ2-5; the match to TRBD1 covers 7 bases. V lost 2 bases to trimming and J lost 2 bases; unmatched junction nucleotides: 17. Germline values: CDR1 SEHNR, CDR2 FQNEAQ (reference sequence). The CDR3 is made up of 19 amino acids. The CDR3 DNA sequence: TGTGCCAGCAGCTTATATGGGTGGAGAGGGTCAGGGGGACAAGAGACCCAGTACTTC. As protein: CASSLYGWRGSGGQETQYF. The whole variable domain, filled in from reference TRBV7-9 and TRBJ2-5, reads DTGVSQNPRHKITKRGQNVTFRCDPISEHNRLYWYRQTLGQGPEFLTYFQNEAQLEKSRLLSDRFSAERPKGSFSTLEIQRTEQGDSAMYLCASSLYGWRGSGGQETQYFGPGTRLLVL.